The present entry profiles one T cell receptor beta chain with its context. A read error may explain this, as a much larger clone is one base away. The entry originates in a study of immune heterogeneity within non-small cell lung tumors. Multiplex PCR employing 32 V and 13 J primers generated amplicons of the TCR beta CDR3. One entry per CDR3 protein results from TCRdb running MiXCR on the multiplex PCR reads. The sample has some 22,000 distinct CDR3 sequences, less than 35% seen once. With around 0.6 ug used per sample, the template was genomic DNA from bulk tumor. Biopsies that were spaced far apart were taken, several per primary tumor, during surgery. Enrolled individuals presented with untreated, newly diagnosed non-small cell lung cancer and received curative surgery. The junction had 7 bases not matched to a gene; V was cut back by 4 bases and J by 4 bases. The CDR3 has 15 residues. Germline V gene sequence: CDR1 LNHDA, CDR2 SQIVND (reference sequence).

The sequenced sample was lung tumor tissue. This sequence joins TRBV19 and TRBJ2-1; 7 bases match TRBD2. This clonotype was obtained from a man aged 40-55 years with non-small cell lung cancer. The CDR3 DNA follows: TGTGCCAGTAGTACAACTAGCGTGGAATACAATGAGCAGTTCTTC. Residues: CASSTTSVEYNEQFF.